A selection of T cell receptor beta chains follows, all from one sample in a study of long-term antiretroviral therapy in people with HIV. Profiled with immunoSEQ multiplex PCR; TCRdb holds only in-frame clones, not every one. The sample has some 16,000 clones, about three quarters seen once. The sample was unsorted PBMCs, taken 2.1 years after starting antiretroviral therapy. Every receptor here comes from a man between 35 and 55 years old with HIV. Each CDR3 is given with its conserved first and last residue. D genes are given only for firm matches. Clone size, where shown, is once, few, many, or a class for clones that have expanded.

D gene: NA
J gene: TRBJ1-2
V gene: TRBV4-1
clone size: NA
CDR3 protein: CASSQDLVMTAYGYTF
CDR3 DNA: TGCGCCAGCAGCCAAGACCTGGTGATGACAGCCTATGGCTACACCTTC

D gene: NA
J gene: TRBJ1-2
V gene: TRBV5-5
clone size: NA
CDR3 protein: CASSLDPTGSTNYGYTF
CDR3 DNA: TGTGCCAGCAGCTTGGATCCAACAGGGAGTACAAACTATGGCTACACCTTC

D gene: TRBD2
J gene: TRBJ2-5
V gene: TRBV30
clone size: once
CDR3 protein: CAWAPSGGLGETQYF
CDR3 DNA: TGTGCCTGGGCCCCGAGCGGGGGCCTGGGCGAGACCCAGTACTTC

D gene: NA
J gene: TRBJ2-7
V gene: TRBV27
clone size: NA
CDR3 protein: CASRGDGSYEQYF
CDR3 DNA: TGTGCCAGCAGGGGGGACGGCTCCTACGAGCAGTACTTC

D gene: NA
J gene: TRBJ1-5
V gene: TRBV7-9
clone size: few
CDR3 protein: CASSLDGRGNQPQHF
CDR3 DNA: TGTGCCAGCAGCTTAGACGGGAGAGGCAATCAGCCCCAGCATTTT

D gene: TRBD1
J gene: TRBJ1-6
V gene: TRBV28
clone size: few
CDR3 protein: CASSLIRDSLDSPLHF
CDR3 DNA: TGTGCCAGCAGTTTAATAAGGGACAGCCTTGATTCACCCCTCCACTTT

D gene: NA
J gene: TRBJ1-2
V gene: TRBV19
clone size: NA
CDR3 protein: CASTPSEYGYGYTF
CDR3 DNA: TGTGCCAGTACCCCCTCGGAATACGGCTATGGCTACACCTTC

D gene: TRBD1
J gene: TRBJ1-2
V gene: TRBV19
clone size: NA
CDR3 protein: CASSIWTGGASDGYTF
CDR3 DNA: TGTGCCAGTAGTATTTGGACAGGGGGCGCCTCGGATGGCTACACCTTC

D gene: TRBD2
J gene: TRBJ2-3
V gene: TRBV9
clone size: few
CDR3 protein: CASSVVSSGGADTQYF
CDR3 DNA: TGTGCCAGCAGCGTAGTATCTAGCGGGGGGGCAGATACGCAGTATTTT

D gene: NA
J gene: TRBJ1-6
V gene: TRBV27
clone size: NA
CDR3 protein: CASSFLGSSYNSPLHF
CDR3 DNA: TGTGCCAGCAGTTTTCTGGGTAGCTCCTATAATTCACCCCTCCACTTT

D gene: NA
J gene: TRBJ2-1
V gene: TRBV30
clone size: NA
CDR3 protein: CAWSVGRGANEQFF
CDR3 DNA: TGTGCCTGGAGTGTGGGCAGGGGAGCAAATGAGCAGTTCTTC